The 14 T cell receptor beta chains listed next were all sequenced from one sample in a study of blood T cells in healthy people across ages. Using a J-beta primer mix together with a sample-barcoded 5' primer, a second PCR was run for roughly 7 to 12 cycles. TCRdb independently ran MiXCR on the 5' RACE reads; one entry per CDR3 protein. The sample has approximately 670,000 distinct CDR3 sequences; 40% to 50% are singletons. Sequencing was carried out using blood. These receptors came from a man aged 80 or over in good health.

This clonotype came up many times. This rearrangement joins TRBV5-1 to TRBJ1-2; TRBD1 might be the D (5 bases). Trimming took off 1 base at V and 4 bases at J, with 14 bases between the two ends. The CDR3 has 15 residues. In germline, CDR1 is SGHRS, CDR2 YFSETQ. CDR3 in amino acids: CASSLSSQRGYGYTF. CDR3 bases: TGCGCCAGCAGCTTGAGTTCCCAGAGGGGCTATGGCTACACCTTC.

This clonotype was seen a few times. The V and J genes are TRBV15 and TRBJ2-7; a weak D match, TRBD2 (6 bases). The germline V and J ends were trimmed by 1 base and 3 bases, with 10 bases remaining between them. This CDR3 comprises 14 residues. CDR1 is LNHNV, CDR2 YYDKDF, per germline (reference sequence). CDR3 protein: CATSRAGVGYEQYF. The CDR3 bases are TGTGCCACCAGCAGAGCGGGGGTCGGCTACGAGCAGTACTTC.

This clonotype has more than one count but fewer than ten. V and J are TRBV29-1 and TRBJ2-1; 7 bases map to TRBD1. Per germline, CDR1 SQVTM and CDR2 ANQGSEA. This CDR3 has 16 amino acids. The trim removed 0 bases at V and 0 bases at J, leaving 5 bases unmatched. CDR3 in DNA: TGCAGCGTTGAAGAGAAGACAGGGATCTCCTACAATGAGCAGTTCTTC. Its protein is CSVEEKTGISYNEQFF.

The rearrangement joins TRBV10-3 to TRBJ2-1; D is undetermined. The ends were cut back, 11 bases at V and 10 bases at J, with 15 bases in the middle. Germline V gives CDR1 ENHRY, CDR2 SYGVKD. CDR3 length equals 11 residues. CDR3 DNA: TGTGCCTCCAGAGACTTGGAGGAGCAGTTCTTC. This gives the protein CASRDLEEQFF.

The sample holds a few counts of this clonotype. V and J are TRBV12-5 and TRBJ2-1; TRBD2 matches at 9 bases. Losses at the gene ends were 6 bases for V and 10 bases for J; bases not matched to a gene: 10. CDR1 is LGHNT, CDR2 FRNRAP, per germline. This CDR3 contains 14 residues. This chain's CDR3 is CASGRGLAPREQFF. For the CDR3, the DNA is TGTGCTAGTGGCCGGGGACTAGCCCCGCGGGAGCAGTTCTTC.

This chain joins TRBV20-1 and TRBJ1-2, with D perhaps matching TRBD1 (5 bases). V lost 3 bases and J 6 bases, leaving 20 bases between the germline ends. This CDR3 is 15 amino acids long. Germline assignment: CDR1 DFQATT and CDR2 SNEGSKA (reference sequence). The CDR3 sequence is CSARGRADGTDGYTF. The CDR3 bases are TGCAGTGCTAGGGGCAGGGCGGACGGGACGGATGGCTACACCTTC.

This clonotype was counted ten times or more. The V and J genes are TRBV4-2 and TRBJ2-7; 7 positions match TRBD1. The CDR3 sequence is 17 residues long. The V gene's germline CDR1 is LGHNA and CDR2 YNFKEQ. V lost 3 bases to trimming and J lost 1 base; unmatched junction nucleotides: 12. DNA for the CDR3: TGTGCCAGCAGCCATCAAGTTTTCCAGGGGGTTTCCTACGAGCAGTACTTC. As protein: CASSHQVFQGVSYEQYF.

This clonotype was counted between two and nine times. The chain has TRBV6-6 and TRBJ2-1; D call uncertain. The CDR3 covers 16 residues. V was cut by 6 bases and J by 0 bases, with 15 bases left in between. Germline values: CDR1 MNHNY, CDR2 SVGAGI (reference sequence). The CDR3 region has the DNA TGTGCCAGCAGACTCGACGCGAAAAGCTCCTACAATGAGCAGTTCTTC. This codes for CASRLDAKSSYNEQFF.

This clonotype was counted only a few times. The rearrangement uses TRBV9 and TRBJ2-7; D may be TRBD2 (6 bases). V was trimmed by 5 bases and J by 3 bases, leaving 15 bases between them. The CDR3 runs 14 residues. CDR1 is SGDLS, CDR2 YYNGEE, per germline. This CDR3 reads CASSLGSGVYEQYF. The CDR3 DNA reads TGTGCCAGCAGTCTGGGTTCGGGAGTCTACGAGCAGTACTTC.

V is TRBV20-1 and J is TRBJ2-7; 14 nucleotides match TRBD2. With V trimmed by 3 bases and J by 2 bases, 9 bases remained unmatched. The CDR3 loop spans 17 amino acids. In germline, CDR1 is DFQATT, CDR2 SNEGSKA (reference sequence). In DNA form, the CDR3 reads TGCAGTGCTAGGGGACTAGCGGGAGATCGTGGCGCCTACGAGCAGTACTTC. Translating it yields CSARGLAGDRGAYEQYF.

DNA of the CDR3: TGTGCCAGCAGCAAAGGGACAGGGTGCAGTGGCGGCAATCAGCCCCAGCATTTT. Protein: CASSKGTGCSGGNQPQHF. This sequence joins TRBV21-1 and TRBJ1-5; TRBD1, the D gene given by the table, was not confirmed from the DNA. TRBV21-1 is designated a pseudogene. This CDR3 has 18 residues.

The rearrangement uses TRBV12-3 or TRBV12-4 and TRBJ1-4, with TRBD1 matching over 7 bases. V dropped 4 bases and J dropped 7; count of bases not matched to a gene: 6. This CDR3 has 14 amino acids. The CDR3 protein is CASSSTGAGEKLFF. CDR3 bases: TGTGCCAGCAGTTCCACAGGGGCGGGTGAAAAACTGTTTTTT.

This clonotype was counted once. This rearrangement joins TRBV7-6 to TRBJ2-4; D is possibly TRBD1 (5 bases). The DNA end is a closer match to TRBJ2-7, so the J assignment may be wrong. Germline CDR1 is SGHVS and CDR2 is FNYEAQ. This CDR3 contains 12 residues. The CDR3 nucleotides read TGTGCCAGCAGCACGGTCCAGGGCGAGCAGTACTTC. It encodes CASSTVQGEQYF.

This chain uses TRBV28 with TRBJ2-1, with TRBD1 matching 7 bases. Germline loops: CDR1 MDHEN, CDR2 SYDVKM. This CDR3 is built from 14 residues. The junction had 5 bases not matched to a gene; V was cut back by 7 bases and J by 2 bases. Written as DNA, the CDR3 is TGTGCCAGCATCTTTGGGACAGCCTACAATGAGCAGTTCTTC. Translating it yields CASIFGTAYNEQFF.